The clone carrying this T cell receptor beta chain was picked up one time. The target antigen is unknown. No conserved phenylalanine or tryptophan ends this CDR3, so it is likely a read error. The record originates from a study of CD8+CD57+ T cells in acquired aplastic anemia. Study-wide results and limits: Overlapping CD8+ CDR3 repertoires of patients and controls contained about 27 shared sequences. Patients were compared with controls for CD8+ Simpson's diversity, and no significant difference emerged.

Template material for TCR beta VDJ and CDR3 profiling consisted of genomic DNA. TCRdb analysed the reads with MiXCR anew, one entry per CDR3 protein. The sample has a few hundred thousand distinct CDR3 sequences; around 60% are singletons. The CDR3 is 14 residues long. CDR1 SSHAT and CDR2 FNYEAQ come from the germline V gene (reference sequence). The chain joins TRBV7-7 to TRBJ2-7; D could derive from TRBD1 or TRBD2 (5 bases each). The specimen sequenced was sorted CD4+, CD8+, or CD8+CD57+ T cells (not recorded which) from PBMCs. The source of this sequence is a human donor with severe aplastic anemia or a healthy control (not recorded which). The CDR3 bases are TGTGCTAGCAGCCCGGCCGGGACCCTCTACGAGCAGTACTCC. It codes for CASSPAGTLYEQYS.